The present T cell receptor beta chain was sequenced within a study of blood T cell repertoires in COVID-19. Study-level background: Acute and convalescent COVID-19 samples came from the United States, Italy and Spain. Sample material is recorded as cDNA or gDNA derived from T cells, B-cell-depleted T cells, or PBMCs.

Per the original methods: From reference gene primer amplification, estimates of nucleated cell counts were derived. Here immunoSEQ multiplex PCR was the method, and the copy in TCRdb shows in-frame clones only, minus some. The V and J calls and clone size are taken from that table; D and trimming were inferred from the DNA. The sample has about 200,000 clones, roughly four fifths seen once. This CDR3 comprises 15 residues. Trimming shortened V by 2 bases and J by 0 bases, and 8 bases separated the two germline ends. In germline, CDR1 is SGHTS, CDR2 YDEGEE. The Seattle site enrolled patients during active infection and followed them longitudinally.

The sample consisted of peripheral blood. The genes are TRBV5-8 and TRBJ1-4; no clear D gene. The clonotype comes from a woman aged 80 or older with COVID-19, enrolled during active disease. CDR3 amino acids: CASSFIATTNEKLFF. The CDR3 DNA is TGTGCCAGCAGCTTTATAGCCACAACTAATGAAAAACTGTTTTTT.